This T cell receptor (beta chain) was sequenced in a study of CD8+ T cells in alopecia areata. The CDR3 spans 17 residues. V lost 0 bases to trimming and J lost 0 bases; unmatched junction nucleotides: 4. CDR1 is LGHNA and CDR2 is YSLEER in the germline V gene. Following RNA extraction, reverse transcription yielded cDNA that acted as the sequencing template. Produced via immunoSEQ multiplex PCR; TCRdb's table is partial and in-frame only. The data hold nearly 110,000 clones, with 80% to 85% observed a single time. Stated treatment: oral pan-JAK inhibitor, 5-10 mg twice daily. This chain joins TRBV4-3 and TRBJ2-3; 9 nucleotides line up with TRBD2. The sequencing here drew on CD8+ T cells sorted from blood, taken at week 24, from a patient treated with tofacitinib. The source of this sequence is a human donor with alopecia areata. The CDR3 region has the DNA TGCGCCAGCAGCCAAGAGGCTAGCGGGGTGAGCACAGATACGCAGTATTTT. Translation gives CASSQEASGVSTDTQYF.